Below, 2 T cell receptor beta chains from the same sample are listed, as sequenced in a study of OX40 agonist ivuxolimab in advanced cancers. The receptor library was made with the immunoSEQ multiplex PCR assay. The table was pulled from immuneACCESS by TCRdb, which kept in-frame rearrangements only. Such tables lose some clones; where checked, under half of the loss comes from unresolved V genes, and the rest has no known cause. This sample comprises about 80,000 clones, about 89% of them detected only once. The ten largest clonotypes hold around 13% of the sample. The starting material was CD4+ or CD8+ T cells sorted from blood, obtained in a trial of the OX40 agonist ivuxolimab. The receptors were sampled from an adult with an advanced solid tumor such as melanoma, head and neck, liver or kidney cancer.

This chain links TRBV7-2 with TRBJ1-3; D may be TRBD1 (5 bases). Germline loops: CDR1 SGHTA, CDR2 FQGNSA. This CDR3 spans 17 amino acids. V lost 5 bases, J lost 2 bases, and 19 bases lay in between. The CDR3: CASSQAPPREPGNTIYF. The CDR3 DNA follows: TGTGCCAGCAGCCAGGCTCCTCCCAGGGAGCCTGGAAACACCATATATTTT.

This clone has only one observation. The V call is TRBV15, the J call TRBJ2-2; 7 nucleotides align to TRBD2. CDR3 length equals 16 residues. Germline loops: CDR1 LNHNV, CDR2 YYDKDF (reference sequence). V lost 2 bases and J lost 2; bases outside the gene matches: 5. CDR3 bases: TGTGCCACCAGCAGAACCGCTAGCGGTAACACCGGGGAGCTGTTTTTT. It translates to CATSRTASGNTGELFF.